This T cell receptor beta chain was sequenced in a study of control samples from healthy donors and cancer patients. From germline, CDR1 is LGHDT and CDR2 YNNKEL (reference sequence). The CDR3 is made up of 13 amino acids. V was cut by 4 bases and J by 7 bases, with 13 bases left in between. The protocol was immunoSEQ multiplex PCR, while the TCRdb copy is restricted to in-frame clones and leaves out a portion. The sample contains tens of thousands of clones, approximately 89% of which appear only once. The chain links TRBV3-1 (or the pseudogene TRBV3-2) to TRBJ1-1, with D maybe TRBD1 (5 bases). This receptor was obtained from a woman younger than 45 in good health. Sample: blood. CDR3 protein: CASSLGTVLEAFF. The CDR3 nucleotides read TGTGCCAGCAGCCTTGGGACGGTCCTTGAAGCTTTCTTT.